A selection of T cell receptor beta chains follows, all from one sample in a study of CD8 T cells in ankylosing spondylitis. TCRdb passed the 5' RACE reads through MiXCR, listing each CDR3 protein once. The data show roughly 260,000 distinct CDR3 sequences, with around 20% seen just once and roughly 8% held by the top ten. The sample was blood, either unsorted or a sorted T cell fraction (not recorded which). These receptors were collected from a male donor with ankylosing spondylitis or in good health (not recorded which). Both conserved end residues are part of each CDR3. The D gene is left open where the match is weak. Clone size is not always given. Where it is, it says once, few, many or a class for expanded clones.

>few|TRBD2|TRBJ2-1|TRBV28
CASTETSGRASSYNEQFF
TGTGCCAGCACCGAGACTAGCGGGAGGGCAAGCTCCTACAATGAGCAGTTCTTC
>NA|TRBD2|TRBJ2-5|TRBV20-1
CSARDPSGVGETQYF
TGCAGTGCTAGAGATCCTAGCGGGGTAGGAGAGACCCAGTACTTC
>NA|NA|TRBJ2-1|TRBV6-1
CASSRDSTREQFF
TGTGCCAGCAGTCGGGACTCAACCCGGGAGCAGTTCTTC
>few|TRBD2|TRBJ2-3|TRBV12-3/TRBV12-4
CASRYSGGETDTQYF
TGTGCCAGCAGATATAGCGGGGGGGAGACAGATACGCAGTATTTT
>NA|NA|TRBJ2-1|TRBV7-8
CASSFALGPPFF
TGTGCCAGCAGCTTCGCTCTTGGGCCGCCGTTCTTC
>NA|TRBD1|TRBJ2-5|TRBV20-1
CSARFPGGTQYF
TGCAGTGCTAGATTCCCAGGGGGGACCCAGTACTTC
>NA|NA|TRBJ2-2|TRBV6-5
CASSYSTSRNTGELFF
TGTGCCAGCAGTTACTCTACTAGCAGGAACACCGGGGAGCTGTTTTTT
>few|TRBD1|TRBJ1-5|TRBV6-6
CASSRQGPQPQHF
TGTGCCAGCAGCCGACAGGGGCCGCAGCCCCAGCATTTT
>NA|NA|TRBJ2-5|TRBV4-2
CASSQGVAAETQYF
TGTGCCAGCAGCCAAGGGGTAGCGGCGGAGACCCAGTACTTC
>NA|TRBD2|TRBJ2-1|TRBV20-1
CSASHGTSGGRMQLF
TGCAGTGCCTCGCACGGGACTAGCGGGGGAAGGATGCAGCTCTTC
>few|NA|TRBJ1-2|TRBV21-1
CASSKGLSIDRFYGYTF
TGTGCCAGCAGCAAAGGTCTGAGTATCGACAGGTTCTATGGCTACACCTTC
>NA|NA|TRBJ2-3|TRBV21-1
CASSKGHTSTDTQYF
TGTGCCAGCAGCAAGGGGCACACTAGCACAGATACGCAGTATTTT
>NA|TRBD1|TRBJ2-3|TRBV5-1
CASSLALGQSTDTQYF
TGCGCCAGCAGCTTGGCCTTGGGACAGTCCACAGATACGCAGTATTTT
>NA|NA|TRBJ1-1|TRBV3-1
CASSQANRKKMNTEAFF
TGTGCCAGCAGCCAAGCCAACAGAAAAAAGATGAACACTGAAGCTTTCTTT
>few|NA|TRBJ1-5|TRBV6-1
CASSDLQPQHF
TGTGCCAGCAGTGATTTACAGCCCCAGCATTTT
>few|TRBD2|TRBJ2-2|TRBV28
CASSPGGNTGELFF
TGTGCCAGCTCCCCGGGAGGAAACACCGGGGAGCTGTTTTTT
>many|TRBD2|TRBJ2-5|TRBV6-4
CASSDSAGETQYF
TGTGCCAGCAGTGACTCAGCGGGGGAGACCCAGTACTTC
>few|TRBD2|TRBJ2-5|TRBV9
CASSVMGGNQETQYF
TGTGCCAGCAGCGTGATGGGGGGGAACCAAGAGACCCAGTACTTC
>NA|TRBD2|TRBJ2-1|TRBV3-1
CASSQDGLAVLDEQFF
TGTGCCAGCAGCCAAGATGGGCTAGCGGTCCTTGATGAGCAGTTCTTC
>NA|NA|TRBJ2-3|TRBV5-1
CASSFGGRGTDTQYF
TGCGCCAGCAGCTTTGGTGGTCGCGGCACAGATACGCAGTATTTT
>NA|NA|TRBJ1-3|TRBV18
CASSPPSGSSGNTIYF
TGTGCCAGCTCACCACCGAGCGGGTCCTCTGGAAACACCATATATTTT
>few|NA|TRBJ2-3|TRBV4-2
CASSQADAGTDTQYF
TGTGCCAGCAGCCAAGCTGACGCGGGCACAGATACGCAGTATTTT
>many|NA|TRBJ2-5|TRBV20-1
CSASWQGRKETQYF
TGCAGTGCTAGCTGGCAGGGACGAAAAGAGACCCAGTACTTC
>few|TRBD1|TRBJ2-2|TRBV7-6
CASSFQGVTGELFF
TGTGCCAGCAGCTTCCAGGGGGTCACCGGGGAGCTGTTTTTT
>NA|TRBD1|TRBJ2-1|TRBV12-3/TRBV12-4
CASRDRGPSSQFF
TGTGCCAGCAGGGACAGGGGGCCATCGTCGCAGTTCTTC
>NA|TRBD1|TRBJ2-5|TRBV9
CASSFSTGGAETQYF
TGTGCCAGCAGTTTCTCGACAGGGGGCGCAGAGACCCAGTACTTC
>NA|NA|TRBJ2-5|TRBV3-1
CASSQGLGQETQYF
TGTGCCAGCAGCCAAGGACTAGGGCAAGAGACCCAGTACTTC
>few|NA|TRBJ2-1|TRBV10-1
CASSTHRPYNEQFF
TGCGCCAGCAGCACTCACCGACCTTACAATGAGCAGTTCTTC